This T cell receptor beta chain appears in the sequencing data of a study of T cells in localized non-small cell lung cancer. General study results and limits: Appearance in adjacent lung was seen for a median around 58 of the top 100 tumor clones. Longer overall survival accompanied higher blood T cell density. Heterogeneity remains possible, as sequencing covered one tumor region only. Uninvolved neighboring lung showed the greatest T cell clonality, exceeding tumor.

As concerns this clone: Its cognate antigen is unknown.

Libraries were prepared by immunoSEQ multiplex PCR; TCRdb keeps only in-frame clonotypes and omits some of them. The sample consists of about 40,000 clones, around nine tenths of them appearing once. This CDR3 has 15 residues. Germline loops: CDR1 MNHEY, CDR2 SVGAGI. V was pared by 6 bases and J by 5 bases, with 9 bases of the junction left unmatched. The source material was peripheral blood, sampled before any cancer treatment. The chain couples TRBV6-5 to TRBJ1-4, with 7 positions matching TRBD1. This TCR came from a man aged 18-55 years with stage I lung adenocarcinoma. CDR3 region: CASRDHNRGNEKLFF. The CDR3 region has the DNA TGTGCCAGCAGAGATCATAACAGGGGCAATGAAAAACTGTTTTTT.